One and the same sample provided the 5 T cell receptor beta chains below, sequenced in a study of blood T cell repertoires in COVID-19. The repertoire was sequenced with immunoSEQ multiplex PCR; TCRdb's copy has only in-frame clones and lacks some. The sample consists of under 450,000 clones, 83% of them appearing once. Sequencing was done on a sample of PBMCs or T cells enriched from blood (not recorded which). The source of these receptors is a woman in her fifties or sixties who had recovered from COVID-19.

V and J are TRBV11-3 and TRBJ2-7; 11 nucleotides match TRBD1. This CDR3 has 15 amino acids. Germline CDR1 and CDR2: SGHNT and YENEEA. Trimming took 3 bases from V and 3 from J; bases not matched to a gene: 4. DNA of the CDR3: TGTGCCAGCAGCTTCGGGACAGGGGGTATCTACGAGCAGTACTTC. Translated: CASSFGTGGIYEQYF.

This chain joins TRBV14 and TRBJ2-1; 8 bases line up with TRBD2. Germline trimming cut 1 base from V and 6 bases from J; bases unmatched to any gene: 8. Germline CDR1 and CDR2: SGHDN and FVKESK. This CDR3 is 16 amino acids long. Here the CDR3 reads CASSQAGLARRNEQFF. The CDR3 region has the DNA TGTGCCAGCAGCCAAGCCGGACTAGCCCGCCGCAATGAGCAGTTCTTC.

The chain recombines TRBV19 with TRBJ1-3; 7 nucleotides line up with TRBD1. This CDR3 contains 13 residues. V lost 8 bases to trimming and J lost 0 bases; unmatched junction nucleotides: 1. Germline assignment: CDR1 LNHDA and CDR2 SQIVND (reference sequence). The CDR3 DNA is TGTGCCAGTGGGACAGACTCTGGAAACACCATATATTTT. It encodes CASGTDSGNTIYF.

This sequence joins TRBV12-3 or TRBV12-4 and TRBJ1-4; no clear D gene. The CDR3 runs to 13 residues. The V end was cut by 3 bases, the J end by 8 bases, with 10 bases between. CDR3 sequence (DNA): TGTGCCAGCAGTTTCGGGGAGCGGGAAAAACTGTTTTTT. This gives the protein CASSFGEREKLFF.

The V and J genes are TRBV7-8 and TRBJ2-2; 14 bases agree with TRBD2. There are 17 residues in the CDR3. The V segment lost 5 bases and the J segment 3 bases; nucleotides outside the gene matches: 5. Germline-derived CDR1 and CDR2 are SGHVS and FQNEAQ. The CDR3 coding sequence is TGTGCCAGCAGCCCTCGACTAGCGGGAGGGCACACCGGGGAGCTGTTTTTT. Translating gives CASSPRLAGGHTGELFF.